This T cell receptor (beta chain) derives from a study of blood T cell repertoires in COVID-19. The germline V gene has CDR1 MNHEY and CDR2 SVGEGT. This CDR3 is 17 amino acids long. V lost 2 bases to trimming and J lost 3 bases; unmatched junction nucleotides: 11. The table came from immunoSEQ multiplex PCR; TCRdb's copy has only in-frame clones and leaves some out. The sample carries roughly 250,000 clones, 81% recorded once. Sequences were obtained from peripheral blood. The TCR originated in a woman aged 55-69 years with active or convalescent COVID-19. This rearrangement joins TRBV6-2 or TRBV6-3 to TRBJ2-3; TRBD2 aligns across 7 bases. The CDR3 DNA follows: TGTGCCAGCAGTTACAAAGGCGGGGGAATAACGACAGATACGCAGTATTTT. This translates into CASSYKGGGITTDTQYF.